These T cell receptor beta chains were read from a single sample in a study of T cell responses to AZD1222 COVID-19 vaccine. Produced via immunoSEQ multiplex PCR; TCRdb's table is partial and in-frame only. The data contain 110,000 or so clones, over 75% of them seen just once; the ten biggest clones take up roughly 18%. The source was peripheral blood, collected on day 0 of AZD1222 vaccination. Receptors originate from an adult in good health. The CDR3 runs from the conserved cysteine through the conserved F or W. Fields, in order: V gene, D gene, clone size, J gene, CDR3 DNA, CDR3 protein. D genes are given only for firm matches. Some rows mark clone size as missing; the rest say once, few, many or name a class of expanded clone.

TRBV7-3	.	.	TRBJ2-3	TGTGCCAGCAGCTTGGTGGCGGGCACCCCCCCACTGGATACGCAGTATTTT	CASSLVAGTPPLDTQYF
TRBV6-5	TRBD1	.	TRBJ2-2	TGTGCCAGCAGGAGGGACAGGAACACCGGGGAGCTGTTTTTT	CASRRDRNTGELFF
TRBV7-9	TRBD1	.	TRBJ2-1	TGTGCCAGCAGCCCCCTGGTCCCAGGGGGCGCGAACAATGAGCAGTTCTTC	CASSPLVPGGANNEQFF
TRBV3-1/TRBV3-2	.	.	TRBJ1-5	TGTGCCAGCAGCCAAGCTCGTCGGGGTAGGGACGATCAGCCCCAGCATTTT	CASSQARRGRDDQPQHF
TRBV11-3	.	.	TRBJ2-2	TGTGCCAGCAGCTTAGGGGCAGGGCCCGGGGAGCTGTTTTTT	CASSLGAGPGELFF
TRBV5-1	.	.	TRBJ1-6	TGCGCCAGCAGTTACGACGCAACGTCCTATAATTCACCCCTCCACTTT	CASSYDATSYNSPLHF
TRBV27	.	.	TRBJ2-6	TGTGCCAGCAGTTCGGCCTCTGGGGCCAACGTCCTGACTTTC	CASSSASGANVLTF
TRBV7-6	.	.	TRBJ1-1	TGTGCCAGCAGCCGCCGGGGCAGGGAGTTTATCACTGAAGCTTTCTTT	CASSRRGREFITEAFF
TRBV4-1	.	.	TRBJ1-6	TGCGCCAGCAGCCAAGATGGGGATTCACCCCTCCACTTT	CASSQDGDSPLHF
TRBV6-5	TRBD1	.	TRBJ1-3	TGTGCCAGCAGCCTCGGACAGGCCTCTGGAAACACCATATATTTT	CASSLGQASGNTIYF
TRBV21-1	.	.	TRBJ1-1	TGTGCCAGCAGCAACGACGATAAAACCGGACAGGGCGGCACTGAAGCTTTCTTT	CASSNDDKTGQGGTEAFF
TRBV7-8	.	.	TRBJ2-5	TGTGCCAGCAGCTTAAGGACAGGACTACGTCAAGAGACCCAGTACTTC	CASSLRTGLRQETQYF
TRBV10-3	.	.	TRBJ2-7	TGTGCCATCCGCCAAAACTACGAGCAGTACTTC	CAIRQNYEQYF
TRBV6-2/TRBV6-3	TRBD1	.	TRBJ1-1	TGTGCCAGCAGTTGGGGACAGGGTATAAGAGCTTTCTTT	CASSWGQGIRAFF
TRBV18	.	.	TRBJ1-5	TGTGCCAGCTCACCGGGGGGCGATCAGCCCCAGCATTTT	CASSPGGDQPQHF
TRBV2	.	.	TRBJ2-7	TGTGCCAGCAGTGAAGCGCCCATGGTAGTCTACGAGCAGTACTTC	CASSEAPMVVYEQYF
TRBV7-9	TRBD1	.	TRBJ1-2	TGTGCCAGCAGCGATGGGACAGGGGGCGTCTATGGCTACACCTTC	CASSDGTGGVYGYTF
TRBV4-2	TRBD1	.	TRBJ1-5	TGTGCCAGCAGCCAGGGACAGGGATTCAATCAGCCCCAGCATTTT	CASSQGQGFNQPQHF
TRBV11-3	TRBD2	.	TRBJ2-3	TGTGCCAGCAGCTTAGACGGGACTAGCGGGAGTGATACGCAGTATTTT	CASSLDGTSGSDTQYF
TRBV3-1/TRBV3-2	.	.	TRBJ1-6	TGTGCCAGCAGCCAAATTTTGGGCTCGGGCTATAATTCACCCCTCCACTTT	CASSQILGSGYNSPLHF
TRBV28	.	once	TRBJ1-2	TGTGCCAGCACTCGGACAGAGAACTATGGCTACACCTTC	CASTRTENYGYTF
TRBV4-2	.	.	TRBJ2-5	TGTGCCAGCAGCCAGGGCCTTATTCGGGAGACCCAGTACTTC	CASSQGLIRETQYF
TRBV5-4	.	once	TRBJ2-2	TGTGCCAGCAGCTTGGGCCTCACCGGGGAGCTGTTTTTT	CASSLGLTGELFF
TRBV9	.	.	TRBJ1-1	TGTGCCAGCAGCCCGGACGTGTACACTGAAGCTTTCTTT	CASSPDVYTEAFF
TRBV10-3	.	.	TRBJ1-2	TGTGCCATCAGTGAGTTCCCAGGGCTAAACTATGGCTACACCTTC	CAISEFPGLNYGYTF
TRBV9	.	.	TRBJ2-7	TGTGCCAGCAGCGTCGGGGACCACGGGACCTACGAGCAGTACTTC	CASSVGDHGTYEQYF
TRBV5-6	TRBD2	.	TRBJ2-1	TGTGCCAGCAGCCCGGTAGGGCTAGCGGGAGGGAACGAGCAGTTCTTC	CASSPVGLAGGNEQFF
TRBV3-1/TRBV3-2	.	.	TRBJ1-4	TGTGCCAGCAGCCAAGTGGGACACTCAACTAATGAAAAACTGTTTTTT	CASSQVGHSTNEKLFF
TRBV12-3/TRBV12-4	.	.	TRBJ1-2	TGTGCCAGCAGTTTGGCTGGGGGCTACACCTTC	CASSLAGGYTF
TRBV4-3	TRBD1	once	TRBJ2-2	TGCGCCAGCAGCCAAGATCTAAGGGCAGGGGGCTTGTCCGGGGAGCTGTTTTTT	CASSQDLRAGGLSGELFF
TRBV7-9	TRBD1	.	TRBJ2-7	TGTGCCAGCAGCCTGGACAGGGAGCAGTACTTC	CASSLDREQYF
TRBV28	.	.	TRBJ1-4	TGTGCCAGCAGTCCCCCCCATGAAAAACTGTTTTTT	CASSPPHEKLFF
TRBV5-5	.	.	TRBJ1-2	TGTGCCAGCAGCTTGGAAGGTGTACGGCATGGCTACACCTTC	CASSLEGVRHGYTF
TRBV6-5	.	.	TRBJ1-6	TGTGCCAGCGGACTGAATTCTAATTCACCCCTCCACTTT	CASGLNSNSPLHF
TRBV7-9	TRBD1	.	TRBJ1-4	TGTGCCAGCAGCTTAGCTCGGGGACAGATTAATGAAAAACTGTTTTTT	CASSLARGQINEKLFF
TRBV30	.	once	TRBJ1-1	TGTGCCTGGAGTGTACAAGGGAACACTGAAGCTTTCTTT	CAWSVQGNTEAFF
TRBV5-6	.	.	TRBJ1-6	TGTGCCAGCAGCTTGGGGAGGGTTACTAATTCACCCCTCCACTTT	CASSLGRVTNSPLHF
TRBV30	.	.	TRBJ1-1	TGTGCCTGGAGCTTAACAGGGTATGGGGCTGAAGCTTTCTTT	CAWSLTGYGAEAFF
TRBV6-5	TRBD1	.	TRBJ1-5	TGTGCCAGCAGTTTCACAGGGGAGGGGCAGCCCCAGCATTTT	CASSFTGEGQPQHF
TRBV9	.	.	TRBJ1-1	TGTGCCAGCAGCGTAGGTTTTTCAGGGGACACTGAAGCTTTCTTT	CASSVGFSGDTEAFF
TRBV2	TRBD2	.	TRBJ2-3	TGTGCCAGCAATAGGCTAGCGGGCCGCACAGATACGCAGTATTTT	CASNRLAGRTDTQYF
TRBV5-1	.	few	TRBJ2-7	TGCGCCAGCAGCTTACAGGGCAACGAGCAGTACTTC	CASSLQGNEQYF
TRBV5-4	.	once	TRBJ1-2	TGTGCCAGCAGCGAGGGACGGAACTTTCGGGGCTACACCTTC	CASSEGRNFRGYTF
TRBV6-5	TRBD1	.	TRBJ1-3	TGTGCCAGCAGCGCGACAGGGCACTCTGGAAACACCATATATTTT	CASSATGHSGNTIYF
TRBV3-1/TRBV3-2	TRBD1	.	TRBJ1-5	TGTGCCAGCAGCCAAGGACAGGGTCCTCAGCCCCAGCATTTT	CASSQGQGPQPQHF
TRBV19	TRBD1	.	TRBJ1-2	TGTGCCAGTGGTACAAGCCGGGACAGGGCCTATGGCTACACCTTC	CASGTSRDRAYGYTF